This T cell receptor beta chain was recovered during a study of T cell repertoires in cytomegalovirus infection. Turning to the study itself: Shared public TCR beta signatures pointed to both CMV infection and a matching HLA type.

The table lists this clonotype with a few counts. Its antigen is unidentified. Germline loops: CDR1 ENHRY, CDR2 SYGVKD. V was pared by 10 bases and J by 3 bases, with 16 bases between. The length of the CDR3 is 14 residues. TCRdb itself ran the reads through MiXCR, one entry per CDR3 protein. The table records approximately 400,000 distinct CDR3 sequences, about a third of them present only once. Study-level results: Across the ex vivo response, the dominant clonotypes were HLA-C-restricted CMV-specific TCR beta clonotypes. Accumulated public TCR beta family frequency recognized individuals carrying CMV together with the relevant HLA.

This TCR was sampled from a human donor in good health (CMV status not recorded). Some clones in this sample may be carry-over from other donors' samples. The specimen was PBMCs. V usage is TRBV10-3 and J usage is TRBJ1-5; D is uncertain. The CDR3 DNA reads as TGTGCCACCCAGGCGGGGTTTGACAATCAGCCCCAGCATTTT. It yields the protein CATQAGFDNQPQHF.